The T cell receptor (beta chain) under discussion was sequenced for a study of blood T cells in healthy people across ages. The study's findings and limits: For the donors, CMV status was unknown and possibly confounded expanded clonotype changes. PBMC samples, being unsorted, prevented any conclusive comparison of naive and antigen-experienced cells.

The CDR3 runs to 16 residues. The V end was cut by 3 bases, the J end by 4 bases, with 17 bases between. Germline CDR1 MGHDK, CDR2 SYGVNS. This clonotype came up a few times. Its target is not known. The authors ran a second PCR of roughly 6 to 11 cycles using a sample-barcoded 5' primer and a J-beta primer mix. TCRdb re-analysed the 5' RACE reads in MiXCR, keeping a single row per CDR3 protein. The sample includes 750,000 to 950,000 distinct CDR3 sequences, 20% to 30% of them seen just once. These data were likewise used in another study, on T cells of mothers and their children.

Sequencing input: blood. The clonotype was recovered from a boy aged 5-17 years in good health. J is TRBJ2-3 and V is TRBV25-1; D may be TRBD1 (5 bases). The CDR3 reads CASSDPLVGPADTQYF. CDR3 bases: TGTGCCAGCAGTGATCCTCTAGTGGGGCCAGCAGATACGCAGTATTTT.